Detailed here is one T cell receptor beta chain. This sample was taken from a study of blood T cell repertoires in COVID-19. Germline CDR1 is GTSNPN and CDR2 is SVGIG (reference sequence). Trimming at V came to 3 bases and at J to 15 bases, leaving 9 bases not matched to a gene. CDR3 length equals 14 residues. The table came from immunoSEQ multiplex PCR; TCRdb's copy has only in-frame clones and leaves some out. Of fewer than 250,000 clones in the sample, around four fifths were seen once. The clonotype originates from a man between 60 and 75 years old with COVID-19, enrolled during active disease. The V gene is TRBV30, the J gene TRBJ2-2; 14 nucleotides agree with TRBD2. What was sequenced was peripheral blood. The CDR3 region is CAWSVSGTSGSLFF. The CDR3 nucleotides read TGTGCCTGGAGCGTCTCCGGGACTAGCGGGAGTTTGTTTTTT.